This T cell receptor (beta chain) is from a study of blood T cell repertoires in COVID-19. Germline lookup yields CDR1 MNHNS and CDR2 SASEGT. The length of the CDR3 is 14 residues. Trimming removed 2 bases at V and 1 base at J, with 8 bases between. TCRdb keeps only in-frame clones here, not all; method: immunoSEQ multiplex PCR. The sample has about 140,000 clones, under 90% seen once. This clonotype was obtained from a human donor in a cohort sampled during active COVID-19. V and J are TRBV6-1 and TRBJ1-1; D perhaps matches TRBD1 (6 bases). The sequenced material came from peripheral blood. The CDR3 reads CASSEIQGNTEAFF. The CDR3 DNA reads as TGTGCCAGCAGTGAAATACAGGGGAACACTGAAGCTTTCTTT.